Below are 3 T cell receptor beta chains sequenced from a single sample in a study of cytomegalovirus exposure and HLA in healthy donors (dated by TCRdb to about 2017). The method behind the library was the immunoSEQ multiplex PCR assay. The multiplex PCR relied on a mix of 60 forward primers for TCR Vbeta segments and 13 reverse primers for TCR Jbeta segments. The source is immuneACCESS, and TCRdb retained only in-frame sequences with V and J called. Part of the clones is not carried over; for the studies checked, unresolved V genes explain less than half of this, and the remainder is unexplained. Across this sample there are a few hundred thousand clones, with around 79% seen only once. The top ten hold roughly 2% of the sample. Sample: PBMCs. The source of these receptors is a man aged 18 to 29 in good health and CMV-seronegative.

This rearrangement joins TRBV7-2 to TRBJ1-3; 11 bases map to TRBD1. The trim removed 2 bases at V and 6 bases at J, leaving 9 bases unmatched. The germline CDR1 and CDR2 sequences are SGHTA and FQGNSA. CDR3 size: 17 residues. The CDR3 coding sequence is TGTGCCAGCAGCTTATCTAGGGACAGGGGGGCGGTAAACACCATATATTTT. Translating it yields CASSLSRDRGAVNTIYF.

This clone appeared a single time. Here the CDR3 reads CASSFESSYEQYF. In DNA form, the CDR3 reads TGTGCCAGCAGTTTTGAGAGCTCCTACGAGCAGTACTTC. This chain connects TRBV27 to TRBJ2-7; D gene unclear. Per germline, CDR1 MNHEY and CDR2 SMNVEV (reference sequence). V gave up 3 bases and J gave up 0 bases, with 6 bases separating them. CDR3 length equals 13 residues.

The chain has TRBV7-2 and TRBJ2-5; no definite D call. CDR1 and CDR2 from the germline V gene are SGHTA and FQGNSA. Trimming took 8 bases from V and 1 from J, leaving 14 bases between them. The CDR3 extends over 14 amino acids. The CDR3 sequence is CASAPRLAQETQYF. DNA of the CDR3: TGTGCCAGCGCCCCACGTCTGGCCCAAGAGACCCAGTACTTC.